The 20 T cell receptor beta chains listed next were all sequenced from one sample in a study of T cells in Graves' hyperthyroidism and ophthalmopathy. Amplified regions were TCR beta CDR3 sequences from RNA transcripts. The HTBI primer set was used in a first-round RT-PCR of the TCR CDR3. TCRdb ran MiXCR on the multiplex PCR reads and lists one entry per CDR3 protein. Among hundreds of thousands of distinct CDR3 sequences listed, 16% were seen once. The material sequenced was blood. These receptor sequences come from a woman in her thirties or forties with Graves' ophthalmopathy.

This clonotype occurred a few times. V and J are TRBV30 and TRBJ2-3; perhaps D is TRBD1 or TRBD2 (5 bases each). The CDR3 consists of 14 residues. Trimming took 1 base from V and 3 from J, leaving 11 bases between them. From germline, CDR1 is GTSNPN and CDR2 SVGIG (reference sequence). The CDR3 sequence: CAWSGGVATDTQYF. The CDR3 nucleotides are TGTGCCTGGAGTGGAGGGGTAGCAACAGATACGCAGTATTTT.

This clonotype was counted a few times. The chain is built from TRBV6-2 or TRBV6-3 and TRBJ2-7; D is unclear. The CDR3 is 16 residues long. CDR1 MNHEY and CDR2 SVGEGT come from the germline V gene. Trimming stripped 5 bases from V and 3 bases from J, with 20 bases between. In nucleotides, the CDR3 is TGTGCCAGCAGTCCCCAACTACTGCGTCCTGGCTACGAGCAGTACTTC. Its translation: CASSPQLLRPGYEQYF.

The genes are TRBV18 and TRBJ1-1; no reliable D call. Trimming took off 2 bases at V and 5 bases at J, with 12 bases between the two ends. This CDR3 has 14 residues. Per germline, CDR1 KGHSH and CDR2 LQKENI. This chain's CDR3 is CASSPSRAGTEAFF. The CDR3 coding sequence is TGTGCCAGCTCACCATCCCGGGCGGGGACTGAAGCTTTCTTT.

This clonotype was observed many times. The chain has TRBV20-1 and TRBJ1-6; TRBD1 matches at 8 bases. Trimming removed 3 bases from V and 9 bases from J; junction bases left unmatched: 13. Germline CDR1 DFQATT, CDR2 SNEGSKA (reference sequence). The CDR3 sequence is 16 residues long. The CDR3 reads CSASLDRGSDSSPLHF. Here the CDR3 DNA reads TGCAGTGCTAGCCTCGACAGGGGAAGTGATAGTTCACCCCTCCACTTT.

The CDR3 spells CASSRDSSGANVLTF. The CDR3 region has the DNA TGTGCCAGCAGTCGTGACAGCTCTGGGGCCAACGTCCTGACTTTC. This chain connects TRBV28 to TRBJ2-6; D may be TRBD1 (5 bases). From germline, CDR1 is MDHEN and CDR2 SYDVKM. The CDR3 totals 15 residues. Trimming pared 5 bases from V and 0 bases from J, leaving 8 bases between.

This clonotype was observed at least ten times. The CDR3 nucleotides are TGTGCCACCAGTCCCAACCTCCGGGACATGTTCTACGAGCAGTACTTC. This translates into CATSPNLRDMFYEQYF. The gene calls are TRBV24-1 and TRBJ2-7, with a weak D call TRBD1 (6 bases). This CDR3 region has 16 residues. The V and J ends lost 6 bases and 3 bases respectively, with 20 bases between them. Germline loops: CDR1 KGHDR, CDR2 SFDVKD.

This clonotype was detected ten times or more. The J gene is TRBJ1-1, the V gene TRBV12-3 or TRBV12-4, with D perhaps matching TRBD1 (6 bases). Trimming took 5 bases from V and 12 from J, leaving 22 bases between them. This CDR3 has 14 residues. For the CDR3, the DNA is TGTGCCAGCAGTCCTCTAGACAGGTTCGCCCTACCTTTCTTT. As protein: CASSPLDRFALPFF.

This clonotype was recorded at least ten times. The chain recombines TRBV2 with TRBJ2-7; 9 bases align to TRBD1. The ends lost 5 bases at V and 1 base at J; junction bases unmatched: 6. The germline V gene encodes CDR1 SNHLY and CDR2 FYNNEI. The CDR3 extends over 15 amino acids. Written as DNA, the CDR3 is TGTGCCAGCAGTCCTGCCGGGACAGGGTCCTACGAGCAGTACTTC. It encodes CASSPAGTGSYEQYF.

Note on this clonotype: The junction and the germline gene differ at one end; a read error may be behind it. The rearrangement joins TRBV4-1 to TRBJ2-4; 8 bases fit TRBD1. The germline V gene has CDR1 MGHRA and CDR2 YSYEKL. This CDR3 has 17 amino acids. For the CDR3, the DNA is TGCGCCACCAGCCCGGCTCCGACAGGGGCAGCCAAAAACATTCAGTACTTC. Residues: CATSPAPTGAAKNIQYF.

This clonotype was found a few times. The V and J genes are TRBV3-1 and TRBJ1-6, with a weak D call TRBD1 (5 bases). V lost 0 bases and J lost 5, with 14 bases in between. The CDR3 runs 17 residues. The germline V gene encodes CDR1 LGHDT and CDR2 YNNKEL (reference sequence). CDR3 protein: CASSQDRRRGNNSPLHF. CDR3 coding DNA: TGTGCCAGCAGCCAAGATAGGAGAAGGGGAAATAATTCACCCCTCCACTTT.

This clonotype came up many times. The genes are TRBV12-5 and TRBJ1-2; the D gene is possibly TRBD1 (6 bases). Germline CDR1 LGHNT, CDR2 FRNRAP. Trimming pared 1 base from V and 6 bases from J, leaving 15 bases between. The CDR3 sequence is 15 residues long. The CDR3 here is CASGLDTGPYDGYTF. The CDR3 DNA reads as TGTGCTAGTGGTTTGGATACAGGGCCCTACGATGGCTACACCTTC. Full variable domain (missing parts from reference TRBV12-5 and TRBJ1-2): DARVTQTPRHKVTEMGQEVTMRCQPILGHNTVFWYRQTMMQGLELLAYFRNRAPLDDSGMPKDRFSAEMPDATLATLKIQPSEPRDSAVYFCASGLDTGPYDGYTFGSGTRLTVV.

V usage is TRBV10-3 and J usage is TRBJ1-2; 11 nucleotides line up with TRBD1. V shed 10 bases and J 7 bases; nucleotides not matched to a gene: 14. This CDR3 contains 15 residues. Germline CDR1 ENHRY, CDR2 SYGVKD. The CDR3 spells CATNERDRGNIGYTF. As DNA, the CDR3 is TGTGCCACCAATGAGCGGGACAGGGGGAATATTGGCTACACCTTC.

This clonotype was seen ten or more times. The rearrangement joins TRBV28 to TRBJ1-5; possible D gene TRBD1, 5 bases. Trimming removed 3 bases from V and 2 bases from J, with 11 bases in between. Germline values: CDR1 MDHEN, CDR2 SYDVKM. The CDR3 sequence is 15 residues long. CDR3 amino acids: CASSFGGRGNQPQHF. The CDR3 DNA follows: TGTGCCAGCAGTTTCGGGGGTAGGGGCAATCAGCCCCAGCATTTT. Together with reference TRBV28 and TRBJ1-5, the CDR3 gives the full variable domain: DVKVTQSSRYLVKRTGEKVFLECVQDMDHENMFWYRQDPGLGLRLIYFSYDVKMKEKGDIPEGYSVSREKKERFSLILESASTNQTSMYLCASSFGGRGNQPQHFGDGTRLSIL.

Only a few counts were recorded for this clonotype. The chain has TRBV28 and TRBJ1-4; no definite D call. Germline V CDR1 and CDR2: MDHEN, SYDVKM. Trimming removed 6 bases at V and 8 bases at J, with 13 bases between. The CDR3 length is 13 residues. Written as DNA, the CDR3 is TGTGCCAGCAGCCCCGGGGTGGACGAAAAACTGTTTTTT. It specifies CASSPGVDEKLFF.

V is TRBV28 and J is TRBJ1-4; 7 bases align to TRBD1. Germline V CDR1 and CDR2: MDHEN, SYDVKM. The CDR3 is 13 amino acids. Losses at the gene ends were 6 bases for V and 10 bases for J; bases not matched to a gene: 8. CDR3 amino acids: CASRGTADGKLFF. The CDR3 coding sequence is TGTGCCAGCAGGGGGACAGCCGACGGAAAACTGTTTTTT.

The table lists this clonotype with a few counts. The chain is built from TRBV7-9 and TRBJ2-7, with a possible D match to TRBD2 (6 bases). CDR3 length equals 14 residues. CDR1 is SEHNR and CDR2 is FQNEAQ in the germline V gene (reference sequence). Trimming shortened V by 5 bases and J by 1 base, and 12 bases separated the two germline ends. The CDR3 region is CASSPLTSSYEQYF. The CDR3 nucleotides are TGTGCCAGCAGCCCTCTGACTAGTTCCTACGAGCAGTACTTC.

The chain has TRBV28 and TRBJ2-7, with D possibly being TRBD2 (5 bases). This CDR3 is 15 amino acids long. V was clipped by 5 bases and J by 4 bases, with 18 bases between them. Germline-derived CDR1 and CDR2 are MDHEN and SYDVKM. This chain's CDR3 is CASSPEPLTGYEQYF. In DNA form, the CDR3 reads TGTGCCAGCAGTCCTGAGCCCCTCACGGGGTACGAGCAGTACTTC.

This clonotype has ten or more counts. The rearrangement uses TRBV3-1 and TRBJ2-3; D may correspond to TRBD1 or TRBD2 (5 bases each). The CDR3 has 15 amino acids. Trimming pared 0 bases from V and 2 bases from J, leaving 9 bases between. CDR1 LGHDT and CDR2 YNNKEL come from the germline V gene (reference sequence). In DNA, the CDR3 is TGTGCCAGCAGCCAAGATTGGGACCCCACAGATACGCAGTATTTT. It is translated as CASSQDWDPTDTQYF.

Ten or more counts support this clonotype. DNA for the CDR3: TGTGCCAGCTCACCGGGGGGCGAGGGCAATCAGCCCCAGCATTTT. As protein: CASSPGGEGNQPQHF. The gene calls are TRBV18 and TRBJ1-5, with D perhaps TRBD1 (6 bases). CDR1 is KGHSH and CDR2 is LQKENI in the germline V gene. V dropped 3 bases and J dropped 2 bases, with 11 bases sitting between them. This CDR3 is built from 15 residues.

There are a few counts of this clonotype. J is TRBJ1-2 and V is TRBV6-5; 9 nucleotides agree with TRBD1. CDR3 length: 14 residues. Trimming took 4 bases from V and 6 from J; bases not matched to a gene: 6. Germline V gives CDR1 MNHEY, CDR2 SVGAGI. This chain's CDR3 is CASSSSDRGDGYTF. The CDR3 nucleotides read TGTGCCAGCAGTTCCTCTGACAGGGGGGATGGCTACACCTTC.